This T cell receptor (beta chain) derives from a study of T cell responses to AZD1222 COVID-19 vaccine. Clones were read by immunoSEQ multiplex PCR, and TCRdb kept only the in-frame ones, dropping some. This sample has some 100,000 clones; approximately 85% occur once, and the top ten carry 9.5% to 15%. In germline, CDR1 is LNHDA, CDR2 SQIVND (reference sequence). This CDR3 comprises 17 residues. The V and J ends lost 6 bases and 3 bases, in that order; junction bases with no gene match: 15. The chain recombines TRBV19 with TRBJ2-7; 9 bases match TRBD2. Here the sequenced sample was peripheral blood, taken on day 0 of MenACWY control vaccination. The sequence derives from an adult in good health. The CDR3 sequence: CASSQGLARWIGYEQYF. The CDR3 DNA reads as TGTGCCAGTAGCCAAGGACTAGCGAGATGGATCGGCTACGAGCAGTACTTC.